This TCR beta chain was sequenced in a study of preoperative IRX-2 immunotherapy in early breast cancer. Clones were read by immunoSEQ multiplex PCR, and TCRdb kept only the in-frame ones, dropping some. In the table there are 55,000 to 70,000 clones, approximately 94% of which are singletons. The CDR3 sequence is 12 residues long. Germline CDR1 reads SQVTM; CDR2 reads ANQGSEA. V shed 6 bases and J shed 4 bases, with 9 bases lying between them. Documented treatment: preoperative locoregional IRX-2 cytokine immunotherapy. Preoperative locoregional IRX-2 cytokine immunotherapy was tested in the phase Ib source study.

This rearrangement joins TRBV29-1 to TRBJ1-4; tentative D call: TRBD1 (5 bases). The specimen was taken from a patient treated with IRX-2 immunotherapy. This sequence was found in a human donor with breast cancer. CDR3 sequence (DNA): TGCAGCGTCGGGACCTTTAATGAAAAACTGTTTTTT. It specifies CSVGTFNEKLFF.